This T cell receptor beta chain is drawn from a study of T-cell memory formation after mild COVID-19. Findings and limits, study-wide: There was no confirmation that second-wave clones peaking on day 37 were SARS-CoV-2 specific. Clones shrinking from day 15 to 85 showed even CD4/CD8 mixes; later expanders tilted CD4+.

This clonotype was counted only a few times. Its cognate antigen is unknown. The CDR3 contains 15 residues. Between the trimmed V and J ends, which lost 2 bases and 3 bases, there was a span of 10 bases. Per germline, CDR1 SGHTA and CDR2 FQGTGA. TCRdb reprocessed the 5' RACE reads via MiXCR and lists one record per CDR3 protein. The sample lists just under 550,000 distinct CDR3 sequences, 20% occurring once. Sequencing was performed on PBMCs or a T cell subset sorted from them (not recorded which). The V gene is TRBV7-3, the J gene TRBJ2-2, with D hard to call. The source of this sequence is an adult woman who had mild COVID-19 (a few samples of this study predate the infection). Cell type and time point are not known. The CDR3 loop reads CASSLPVAHTGELFF. The CDR3 region has the DNA TGTGCCAGCAGCTTACCGGTCGCCCACACCGGGGAGCTGTTTTTT.